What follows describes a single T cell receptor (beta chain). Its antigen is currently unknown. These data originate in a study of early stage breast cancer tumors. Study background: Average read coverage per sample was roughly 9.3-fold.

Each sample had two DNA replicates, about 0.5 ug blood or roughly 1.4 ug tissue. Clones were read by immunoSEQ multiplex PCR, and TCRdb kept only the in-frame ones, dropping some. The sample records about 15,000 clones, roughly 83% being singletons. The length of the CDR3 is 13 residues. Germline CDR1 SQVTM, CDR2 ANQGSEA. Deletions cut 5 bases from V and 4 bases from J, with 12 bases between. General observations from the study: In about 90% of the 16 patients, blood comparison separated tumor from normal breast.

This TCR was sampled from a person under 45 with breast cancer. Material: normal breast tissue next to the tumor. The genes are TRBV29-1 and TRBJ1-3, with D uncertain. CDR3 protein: CSVRGLEGNTIYF. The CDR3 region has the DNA TGCAGCGTTAGAGGTTTGGAGGGAAACACCATATATTTT.